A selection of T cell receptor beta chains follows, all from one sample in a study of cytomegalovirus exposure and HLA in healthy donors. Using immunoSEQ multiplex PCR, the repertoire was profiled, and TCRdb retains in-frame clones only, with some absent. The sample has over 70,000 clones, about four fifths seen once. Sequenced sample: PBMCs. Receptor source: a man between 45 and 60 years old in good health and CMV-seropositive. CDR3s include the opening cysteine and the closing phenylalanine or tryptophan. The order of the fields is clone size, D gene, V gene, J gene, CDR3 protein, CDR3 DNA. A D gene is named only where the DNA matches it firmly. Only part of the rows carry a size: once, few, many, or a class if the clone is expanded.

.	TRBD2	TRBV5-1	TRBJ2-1	CASRELAGGVGEQFF	TGCGCCAGCCGCGAATTAGCGGGAGGGGTCGGTGAGCAGTTCTTC
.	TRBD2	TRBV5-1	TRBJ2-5	CASSWGLAEDQETQYF	TGCGCCAGCAGCTGGGGACTAGCGGAAGACCAAGAGACCCAGTACTTC
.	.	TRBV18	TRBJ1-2	CASSLGLGGDGYTF	TGTGCCAGCTCCCTTGGACTGGGAGGGGACGGCTACACCTTC
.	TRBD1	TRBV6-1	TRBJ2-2	CASRRDRGRTGELFF	TGTGCCAGCAGACGGGACAGGGGGCGCACCGGGGAGCTGTTTTTT
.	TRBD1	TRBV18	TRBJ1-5	CASSPRGQGAVLQPQHF	TGTGCCAGCTCACCCCGCGGTCAGGGGGCCGTTTTGCAGCCCCAGCATTTT
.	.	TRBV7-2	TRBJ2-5	CAIGSGETQYF	TGTGCCATCGGTTCGGGGGAGACCCAGTACTTC
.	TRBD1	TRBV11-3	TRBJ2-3	CASSLGTGTGRTDTQYF	TGTGCCAGCAGCTTAGGGACCGGGACAGGGAGAACAGATACGCAGTATTTT
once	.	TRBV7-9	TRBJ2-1	CASSLARPGNNEQFF	TGTGCCAGCAGCTTAGCGCGTCCGGGAAACAATGAGCAGTTCTTC
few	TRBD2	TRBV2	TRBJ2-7	CASSDQREPYEQYF	TGTGCCAGCAGTGACCAGCGGGAGCCGTACGAGCAGTACTTC
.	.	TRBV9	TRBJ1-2	CASSVERGVVDGYTF	TGTGCCAGCAGCGTAGAGCGGGGAGTTGTTGATGGCTACACCTTC
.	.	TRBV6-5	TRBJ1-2	CASSYSRGSVYGYTF	TGTGCCAGCAGTTACTCGAGAGGGAGCGTCTATGGCTACACCTTC